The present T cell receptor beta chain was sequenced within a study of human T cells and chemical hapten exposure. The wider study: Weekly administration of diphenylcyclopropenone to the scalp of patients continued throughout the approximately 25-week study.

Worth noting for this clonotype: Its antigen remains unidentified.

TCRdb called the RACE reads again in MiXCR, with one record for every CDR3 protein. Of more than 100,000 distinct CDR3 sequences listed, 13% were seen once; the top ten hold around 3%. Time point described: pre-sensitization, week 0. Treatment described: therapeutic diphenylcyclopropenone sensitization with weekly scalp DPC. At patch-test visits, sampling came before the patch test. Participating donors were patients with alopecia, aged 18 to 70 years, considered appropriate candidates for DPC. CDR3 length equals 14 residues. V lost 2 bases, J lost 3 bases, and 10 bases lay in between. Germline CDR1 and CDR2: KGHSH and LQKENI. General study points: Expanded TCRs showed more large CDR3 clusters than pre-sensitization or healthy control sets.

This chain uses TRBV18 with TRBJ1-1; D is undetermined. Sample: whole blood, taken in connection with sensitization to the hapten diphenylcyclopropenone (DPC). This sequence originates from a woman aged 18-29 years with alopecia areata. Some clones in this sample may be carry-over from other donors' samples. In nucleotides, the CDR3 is TGTGCCAGCTCACCAGCGGGTCCGGACACTGAAGCTTTCTTT. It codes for CASSPAGPDTEAFF.